This TCR beta chain was identified in a study of shared clonotypes between healthy human individuals. Assay used: immunoSEQ multiplex PCR; TCRdb lists only in-frame clones, some missing. The profile shows hundreds of thousands of clones, nearly 95% of them singletons. Naive CD8 isolation took CD45RO-negative cells positively selected for CCR7 and excluded terminally differentiated effector memory CD45RA+ cells. This CDR3 contains 13 residues. Trimming shortened V by 1 base and J by 7 bases, and 8 bases separated the two germline ends. CDR1 SEHNR and CDR2 FQNEAQ come from the germline V gene (reference sequence).

The sequenced sample consisted of naive CD8+ T cells sorted from blood. The clonotype comes from a man in his thirties or forties in good health. The V call is TRBV7-9, the J call TRBJ2-1; D remains unclear. The CDR3 spells CASSLEDRNEQFF. The CDR3 bases are TGTGCCAGCAGCTTAGAGGACCGGAATGAGCAGTTCTTC.